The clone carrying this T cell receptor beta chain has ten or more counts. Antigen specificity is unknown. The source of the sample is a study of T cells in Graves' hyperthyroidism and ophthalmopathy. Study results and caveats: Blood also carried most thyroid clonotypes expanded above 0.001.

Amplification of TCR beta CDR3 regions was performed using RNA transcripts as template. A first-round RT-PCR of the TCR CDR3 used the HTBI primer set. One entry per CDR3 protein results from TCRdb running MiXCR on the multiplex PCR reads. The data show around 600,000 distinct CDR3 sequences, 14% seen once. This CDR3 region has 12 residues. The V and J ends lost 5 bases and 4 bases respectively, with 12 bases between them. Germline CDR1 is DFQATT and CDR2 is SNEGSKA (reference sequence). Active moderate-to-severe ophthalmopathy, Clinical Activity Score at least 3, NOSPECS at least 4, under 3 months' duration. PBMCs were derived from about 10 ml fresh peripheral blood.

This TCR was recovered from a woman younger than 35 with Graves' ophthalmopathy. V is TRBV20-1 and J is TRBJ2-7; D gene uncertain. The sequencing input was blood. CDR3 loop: CSAPGRSYEQYF. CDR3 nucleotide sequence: TGCAGTGCTCCGGGCAGGTCATACGAGCAGTACTTC.